This T cell receptor (beta chain) appears in the sequencing data of a study of vaccination effects on CD4 cells after COVID-19. Only one count was recorded for this clone. Its antigen is currently unknown. CDR1 is LGHDT and CDR2 is YNNKEL in the germline V gene (reference sequence). The ends were cut back, 0 bases at V and 4 bases at J, with 6 bases in the middle. The CDR3 loop spans 13 amino acids. The method was immunoSEQ multiplex PCR; TCRdb's version includes in-frame clones alone and lacks a portion of them. The table lists roughly 70,000 clones, roughly two thirds of them singletons. ViraFEST used viral peptide pools to expand antigen-specific CD4+ T cells before sequencing. Isolating CD4+ T cells followed more than 9 days of culture. This individual tested PCR-positive for SARS-CoV-2 infection between March and December 2020. Half-medium exchanges with IL-2 medium took place on days 3 and 7.

The chain combines TRBV3-1 (or the pseudogene TRBV3-2) with TRBJ1-2, with unresolved D. This sample comprised CD4+ T cells from PBMCs cultured with HIV peptides, obtained before COVID-19 vaccination. Documented subset: HIV-1 Nef peptide pool negative control/reference culture. The sequence was collected from a human donor who had a prior SARS-CoV-2 infection. CDR3 residues: CASSQDWGYGYTF. In DNA, the CDR3 is TGTGCCAGCAGCCAAGATTGGGGCTATGGCTACACCTTC.